Sequencing of this T cell receptor beta chain was carried out in a study of cytomegalovirus exposure and HLA in healthy donors. Study-wide points: Fewer N-insertions (relative to the roughly 630-donor mean) were reportedly seen in an Asian-associated ancestry cluster in a later analysis. TCR beta V- and J-gene trimming, according to a later analysis, was linked to a missense DCLRE1C variant.

V was pared by 0 bases and J by 0 bases, with 12 bases between. There are 16 residues in the CDR3. Per the germline V gene, CDR1 is SGHRS and CDR2 is YFSETQ. Comment on this clone: Its matching antigen is unknown.

In the PCR, 60 Vbeta and 13 Jbeta primers were used. Measured with immunoSEQ multiplex PCR; TCRdb has only the in-frame clones, and not every one. The sample has some 150,000 clones; around two thirds are singletons. This TCR came from a young man in good health and CMV-seropositive. The genes are TRBV5-1 and TRBJ1-1; D might be TRBD1 (5 bases). The sequenced material came from PBMCs. CDR3 loop: CASSLGGRGMNTEAFF. For the CDR3, the DNA is TGCGCCAGCAGCTTGGGAGGGAGGGGAATGAACACTGAAGCTTTCTTT.